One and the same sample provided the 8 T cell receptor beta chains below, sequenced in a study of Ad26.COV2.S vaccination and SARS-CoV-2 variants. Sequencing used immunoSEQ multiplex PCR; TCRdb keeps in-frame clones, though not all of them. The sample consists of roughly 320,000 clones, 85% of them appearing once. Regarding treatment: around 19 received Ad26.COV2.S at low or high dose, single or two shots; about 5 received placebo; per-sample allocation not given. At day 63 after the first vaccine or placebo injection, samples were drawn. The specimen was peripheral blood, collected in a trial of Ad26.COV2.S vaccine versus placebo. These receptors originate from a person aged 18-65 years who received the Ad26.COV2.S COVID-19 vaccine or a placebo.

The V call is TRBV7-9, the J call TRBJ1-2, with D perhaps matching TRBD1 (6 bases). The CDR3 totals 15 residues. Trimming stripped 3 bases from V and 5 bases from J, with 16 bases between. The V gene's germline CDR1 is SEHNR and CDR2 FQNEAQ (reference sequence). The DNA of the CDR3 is TGTGCCAGCAGCTTTGGAAGGGACACACTATATGGCTACACCTTC. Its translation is CASSFGRDTLYGYTF.

CDR3 nucleotides: TGTGCCAGCTCACCACGAGGTTCGGACACTGAAGCTTTCTTT. Translating it yields CASSPRGSDTEAFF. The gene calls are TRBV18 and TRBJ1-1, with D unclear. Looked up from germline, CDR1 is KGHSH and CDR2 is LQKENI. CDR3 length: 14 amino acids. V shed 1 base and J shed 3 bases, with 9 bases lying between them.

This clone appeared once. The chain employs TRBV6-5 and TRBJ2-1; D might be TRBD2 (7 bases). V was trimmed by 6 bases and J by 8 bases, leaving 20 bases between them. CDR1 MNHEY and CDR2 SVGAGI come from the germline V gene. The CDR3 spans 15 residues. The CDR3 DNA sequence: TGTGCCAGCAGGGAGGCGGGGGCGATATCAGATGAGCAGTTCTTC. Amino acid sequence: CASREAGAISDEQFF.

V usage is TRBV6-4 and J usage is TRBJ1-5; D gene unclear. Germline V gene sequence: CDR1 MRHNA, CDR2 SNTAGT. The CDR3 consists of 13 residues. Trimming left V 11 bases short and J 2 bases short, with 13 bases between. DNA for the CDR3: TGTGCCCGGAAATTAAAGCGCAATCAGCCCCAGCATTTT. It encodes CARKLKRNQPQHF.

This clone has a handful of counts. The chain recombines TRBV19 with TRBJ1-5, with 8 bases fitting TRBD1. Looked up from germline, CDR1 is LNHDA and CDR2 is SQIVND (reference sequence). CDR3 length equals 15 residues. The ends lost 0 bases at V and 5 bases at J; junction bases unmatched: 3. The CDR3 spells CASSIDRQGYQPQHF. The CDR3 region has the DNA TGTGCCAGTAGTATAGATCGACAGGGGTATCAGCCCCAGCATTTT.

The CDR3 DNA is TGTGCCATCAGTCTAGCGGGGGGCCTAAGCTACGAGCAGTACTTC. Translation: CAISLAGGLSYEQYF. The chain uses TRBV10-3 and TRBJ2-7; 11 positions agree with TRBD2. Germline V lookup: CDR1 ENHRY, CDR2 SYGVKD. V lost 5 bases and J lost 3; bases outside the gene matches: 6. The CDR3 has 15 amino acids.

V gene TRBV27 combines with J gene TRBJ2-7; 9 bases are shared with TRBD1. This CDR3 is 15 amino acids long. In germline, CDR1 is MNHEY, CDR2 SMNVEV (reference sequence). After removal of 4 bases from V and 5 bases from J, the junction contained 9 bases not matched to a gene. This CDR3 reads CASSSPGQGPNEQYF. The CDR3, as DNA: TGTGCCAGCAGTTCCCCGGGACAGGGTCCCAACGAGCAGTACTTC.

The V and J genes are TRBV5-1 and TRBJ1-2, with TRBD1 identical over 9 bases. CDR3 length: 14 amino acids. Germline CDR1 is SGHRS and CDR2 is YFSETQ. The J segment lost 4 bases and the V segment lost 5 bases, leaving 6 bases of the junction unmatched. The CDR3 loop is CASREQGASYGYTF. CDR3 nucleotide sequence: TGCGCCAGCAGGGAACAGGGGGCGAGCTATGGCTACACCTTC.